This TCR beta chain was identified in a study of blood T cell repertoires in COVID-19. Study context: Samples representing acute and convalescent COVID-19 were sourced from the United States, Italy and Spain.

The CDR3 sequence is 15 residues long. Trimming removed 6 bases from V and 0 bases from J; junction bases left unmatched: 5. CDR1 and CDR2 (germline): MNHEY, SVGAGI. As handled by the study authors: Estimation of nucleated cell counts relied on the amplification of reference gene primers. Here immunoSEQ multiplex PCR was the method, and the copy in TCRdb shows in-frame clones only, minus some. The V and J calls and the clone size are those of that table, but D and trimming were determined from the DNA. The sample has more than 15,000 clones, more than 80% seen once; the top ten hold about 4%. This TCR came from a woman aged 45-59 years with active COVID-19. The source material was peripheral blood. The chain employs TRBV6-5 and TRBJ2-5; 9 positions agree with TRBD2. CDR3 sequence (DNA): TGTGCCAGCAGGAGACTAGCGGTGTACCAAGAGACCCAGTACTTC. Its protein is CASRRLAVYQETQYF.